The 19 T cell receptor beta chains given below trace back to one sample, sequenced in a study of blood T cell repertoires in COVID-19. Data came from immunoSEQ multiplex PCR; TCRdb stores just in-frame clones and leaves some out. The profile shows about 110,000 clones, about 85% of them singletons. The sequencing input was peripheral blood. The receptors here all came from a middle-aged man with acute or convalescent COVID-19.

The chain has TRBV6-5 and TRBJ2-2, with 7 positions matching TRBD1. Germline CDR1 and CDR2: MNHEY and SVGAGI. With 2 bases clipped from V and 5 bases from J, the junction kept 5 bases outside the gene matches. The CDR3 runs 15 residues. CDR3 amino acids: CASSYDRVGTGELFF. CDR3 coding DNA: TGTGCCAGCAGTTACGACAGGGTGGGGACCGGGGAGCTGTTTTTT.

This clone turned up a few times. This chain joins TRBV10-3 and TRBJ2-3, with 10 bases lining up with TRBD2. The CDR3 is 15 residues long. Germline trimming cut 5 bases from V and 2 bases from J; bases unmatched to any gene: 4. CDR1 and CDR2 from the germline V gene are ENHRY and SYGVKD. This chain's CDR3 is CAISRLAGITDTQYF. DNA for the CDR3: TGTGCCATCAGTAGACTAGCGGGTATCACAGATACGCAGTATTTT.

The V gene is TRBV7-2, the J gene TRBJ1-5; no reliable D call. Germline CDR1 is SGHTA and CDR2 is FQGNSA. The CDR3 loop spans 15 amino acids. V lost 1 base, J lost 5 bases, and 12 bases lay in between. CDR3 residues: CASSLELGRHQPQHF. For the CDR3, the DNA is TGTGCCAGCAGCTTAGAATTGGGGAGACATCAGCCCCAGCATTTT. The whole variable domain, filled in from reference TRBV7-2 and TRBJ1-5, reads GAGVSQSPSNKVTEKGKDVELRCDPISGHTALYWYRQSLGQGLEFLIYFQGNSAPDKSGLPSDRFSAERTGGSVSTLTIQRTQQEDSAVYLCASSLELGRHQPQHFGDGTRLSIL.

The chain uses TRBV19 and TRBJ2-1; 7 bases are a match to TRBD2. Germline V gives CDR1 LNHDA, CDR2 SQIVND (reference sequence). This CDR3 region has 16 residues. Germline trimming cut 9 bases from V and 8 bases from J; bases unmatched to any gene: 19. CDR3 sequence (DNA): TGTGCCAGATCCACCGGGAGGCCAGAGCTTAACGATGAGCAGTTCTTC. Its protein product is CARSTGRPELNDEQFF.

This clone has a handful of counts. V gene TRBV27 combines with J gene TRBJ2-5; 7 bases agree with TRBD2. With V trimmed by 4 bases and J by 2 bases, 7 bases remained unmatched. This CDR3 has 15 residues. In germline, CDR1 is MNHEY, CDR2 SMNVEV (reference sequence). The CDR3 region is CASSSAWGGQETQYF. CDR3 nucleotides: TGTGCCAGCAGTTCCGCTTGGGGAGGGCAAGAGACCCAGTACTTC.

The CDR3: CASSRSEGTGRSQYF. The CDR3 coding sequence is TGTGCCAGCAGCCGATCAGAGGGGACAGGGAGATCGCAGTATTTT. The rearrangement uses TRBV11-2 and TRBJ2-3; TRBD1 matches at 9 bases. The CDR3 runs to 15 residues. V shed 5 bases, J shed 10 bases, and the junction held 13 bases outside the gene matches. Germline CDR1 reads SGHAT; CDR2 reads FQNNGV. The whole variable domain, remainder taken from reference TRBV11-2 and TRBJ2-3, is EAGVAQSPRYKIIEKRQSVAFWCNPISGHATLYWYQQILGQGPKLLIQFQNNGVVDDSQLPKDRFSAERLKGVDSTLKIQPAKLEDSAVYLCASSRSEGTGRSQYFGPGTRLTVL.

J is TRBJ2-3 and V is TRBV25-1, with TRBD2 as a possible D gene (6 bases). CDR1 is MGHDK, CDR2 SYGVNS, per germline. The CDR3 is 14 residues long. V was cut by 3 bases and J by 3 bases, with 10 bases left in between. The CDR3 sequence is CASSEAGRTDTQYF. DNA for the CDR3: TGTGCCAGCAGTGAGGCGGGGAGGACAGATACGCAGTATTTT. Combining the CDR3 with reference TRBV25-1 and TRBJ2-3 gives the whole variable domain EADIYQTPRYLVIGTGKKITLECSQTMGHDKMYWYQQDPGMELHLIHYSYGVNSTEKGDLSSESTVSRIRTEHFPLTLESARPSHTSQYLCASSEAGRTDTQYFGPGTRLTVL.

The chain joins TRBV25-1 to TRBJ2-1; no reliable D call. The V end was cut by 8 bases, the J end by 0 bases, with 8 bases between. The CDR3 extends over 13 amino acids. Germline V gene sequence: CDR1 MGHDK, CDR2 SYGVNS. The CDR3 DNA reads TGTGCCAGCTCGGTAGTCTCCTACAATGAGCAGTTCTTC. Translating gives CASSVVSYNEQFF.

A few counts support this clone. This rearrangement joins TRBV7-2 to TRBJ2-7, with TRBD2 as a possible D gene (5 bases). Germline values: CDR1 SGHTA, CDR2 FQGNSA. Trimming shortened V by 1 base and J by 2 bases, and 9 bases separated the two germline ends. The CDR3 has 14 amino acids. The CDR3 here is CASSLGPGAYEQYF. The CDR3 nucleotides read TGTGCCAGCAGCTTAGGACCCGGGGCCTACGAGCAGTACTTC.

V is TRBV7-2 and J is TRBJ1-6; D gene unclear. Germline-derived CDR1 and CDR2 are SGHTA and FQGNSA. The CDR3 is 15 amino acids. The ends were cut back, 5 bases at V and 6 bases at J, with 14 bases in the middle. This CDR3 reads CASSQVRASNSPLHF. The CDR3 nucleotides read TGTGCCAGCAGCCAAGTGAGGGCTTCTAATTCACCCCTCCACTTT.

The J gene is TRBJ1-2, the V gene TRBV18; TRBD1 matches at 8 bases. The V segment lost 0 bases and the J segment 9 bases; nucleotides outside the gene matches: 9. CDR1 is KGHSH, CDR2 LQKENI, per germline. CDR3 length: 15 residues. CDR3 region: CASSPPTATGASYTF. Written as DNA, the CDR3 is TGTGCCAGCTCACCACCCACCGCGACAGGGGCGAGCTACACCTTC.

The V and J genes are TRBV6-5 and TRBJ2-1, with TRBD1 matching 9 bases. The trim removed 6 bases at V and 0 bases at J, leaving 0 bases unmatched. This CDR3 comprises 14 residues. The germline V gene encodes CDR1 MNHEY and CDR2 SVGAGI. The CDR3 loop reads CASRGQGSYNEQFF. The DNA of the CDR3 is TGTGCCAGCAGGGGACAGGGCTCCTACAATGAGCAGTTCTTC.

This chain connects TRBV6-5 to TRBJ1-2; TRBD1 agrees at 8 bases. The V and J ends lost 5 bases and 4 bases, in that order; junction bases with no gene match: 9. The length of the CDR3 is 15 residues. CDR1 is MNHEY and CDR2 is SVGAGI in the germline V gene. As DNA, the CDR3 is TGTGCCAGCAGTAGAGGACAGGGTAGAGGCTATGGCTACACCTTC. Translating it yields CASSRGQGRGYGYTF.

This rearrangement joins TRBV28 to TRBJ1-1; 9 bases fit TRBD1. The length of the CDR3 is 15 residues. Losses at the gene ends were 3 bases for V and 4 bases for J; bases not matched to a gene: 6. Germline CDR1 is MDHEN and CDR2 is SYDVKM. This chain's CDR3 is CASSFPGTGLTEAFF. The CDR3 bases are TGTGCCAGCAGTTTTCCCGGGACAGGGCTCACTGAAGCTTTCTTT.

The chain has TRBV10-3 and TRBJ1-3; 11 bases fit TRBD1. With 6 bases clipped from V and 0 bases from J, the junction kept 4 bases outside the gene matches. The CDR3 contains 16 residues. The V gene's germline CDR1 is ENHRY and CDR2 SYGVKD. The DNA for the CDR3 is TGTGCCATCAGAACCGGGACAGGGGGCTCTGGAAACACCATATATTTT. It yields the protein CAIRTGTGGSGNTIYF.

The sample holds one count of this clone. The chain employs TRBV2 and TRBJ2-2; TRBD2 matches at 9 bases. J lost 11 bases, V lost 1 base, and 5 bases had no gene match. CDR3 size: 14 residues. From germline, CDR1 is SNHLY and CDR2 FYNNEI. CDR3 coding DNA: TGTGCCAGCAGTGAAGGCGGTAGCGGGAGTGAGCTGTTTTTT. Its translation is CASSEGGSGSELFF.

The CDR3: CATAGMGVRTDTQYF. CDR3 nucleotide sequence: TGTGCCACCGCCGGGATGGGAGTGCGAACAGATACGCAGTATTTT. The rearrangement links TRBV10-3 to TRBJ2-3; a possible D gene is TRBD2 (5 bases). Trimming cost V 10 bases and J 3 bases, with 20 bases left between them. Germline values: CDR1 ENHRY, CDR2 SYGVKD. The CDR3 spans 15 residues.

The rearrangement links TRBV2 to TRBJ2-3, with 8 bases aligning to TRBD1. After removal of 6 bases from V and 2 bases from J, the junction contained 7 bases not matched to a gene. The CDR3 consists of 15 residues. Per germline, CDR1 SNHLY and CDR2 FYNNEI. CDR3 protein: CASRGQGAFTDTQYF. The DNA of the CDR3 is TGTGCCAGCAGGGGCCAGGGGGCGTTCACAGATACGCAGTATTTT.

The J gene is TRBJ1-1, the V gene TRBV7-2; D is undetermined. CDR1 and CDR2 from the germline V gene are SGHTA and FQGNSA. The CDR3 runs to 12 residues. Trimming left V 2 bases short and J 6 bases short, with 7 bases between. In DNA, the CDR3 is TGTGCCAGCAGCTTAACGCAGGCTGAAGCTTTCTTT. As protein: CASSLTQAEAFF.